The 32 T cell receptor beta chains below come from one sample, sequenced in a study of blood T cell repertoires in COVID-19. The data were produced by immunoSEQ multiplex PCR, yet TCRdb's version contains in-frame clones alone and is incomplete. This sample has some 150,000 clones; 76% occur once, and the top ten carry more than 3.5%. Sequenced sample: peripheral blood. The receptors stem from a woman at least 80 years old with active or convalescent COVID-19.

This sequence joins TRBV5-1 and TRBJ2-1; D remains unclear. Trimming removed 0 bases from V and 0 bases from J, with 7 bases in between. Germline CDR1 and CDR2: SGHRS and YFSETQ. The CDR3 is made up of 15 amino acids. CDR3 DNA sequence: TGCGCCAGCAGCTTGGACGGGTACTCCTACAATGAGCAGTTCTTC. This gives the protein CASSLDGYSYNEQFF.

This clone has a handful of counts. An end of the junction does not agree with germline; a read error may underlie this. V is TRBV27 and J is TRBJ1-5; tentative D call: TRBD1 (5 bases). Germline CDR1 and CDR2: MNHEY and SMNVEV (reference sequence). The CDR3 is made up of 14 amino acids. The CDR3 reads CASTLRGPGGAQHF. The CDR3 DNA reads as TGTGCCAGCACTTTAAGGGGCCCCGGTGGAGCCCAGCATTTT.

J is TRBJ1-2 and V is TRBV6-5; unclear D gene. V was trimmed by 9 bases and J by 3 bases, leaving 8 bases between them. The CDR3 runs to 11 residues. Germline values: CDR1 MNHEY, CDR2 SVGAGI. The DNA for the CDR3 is TGTGCCAGTTCGCGGGACTATGGCTACACCTTC. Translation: CASSRDYGYTF.

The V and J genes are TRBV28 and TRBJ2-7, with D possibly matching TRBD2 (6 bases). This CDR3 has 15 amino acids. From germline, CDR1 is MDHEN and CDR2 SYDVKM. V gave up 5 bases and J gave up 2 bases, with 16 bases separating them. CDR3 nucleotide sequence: TGTGCCAGCAGTAACCGCGGGACGGGAGCCTACGAGCAGTACTTC. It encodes CASSNRGTGAYEQYF.

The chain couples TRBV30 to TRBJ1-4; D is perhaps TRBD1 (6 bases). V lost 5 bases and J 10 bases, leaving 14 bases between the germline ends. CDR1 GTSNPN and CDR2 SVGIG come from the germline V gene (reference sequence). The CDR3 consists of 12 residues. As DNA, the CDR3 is TGTGCCTGGGCAAAACAGGGTGGAAAACTGTTTTTT. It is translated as CAWAKQGGKLFF.

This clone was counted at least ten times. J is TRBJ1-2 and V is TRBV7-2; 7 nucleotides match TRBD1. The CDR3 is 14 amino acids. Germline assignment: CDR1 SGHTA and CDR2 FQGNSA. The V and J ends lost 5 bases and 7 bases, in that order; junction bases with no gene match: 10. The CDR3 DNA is TGTGCCAGCAGCCCCCAACAGGGGTCGTTTGGCTACACCTTC. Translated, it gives CASSPQQGSFGYTF.

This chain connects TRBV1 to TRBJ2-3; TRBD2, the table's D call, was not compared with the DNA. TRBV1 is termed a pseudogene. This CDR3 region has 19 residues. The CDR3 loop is CTSSQDKHRTSGGPDTQYF. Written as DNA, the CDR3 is TGCACCAGCAGCCAAGACAAGCACCGGACTAGCGGGGGCCCGGATACGCAGTATTTT.

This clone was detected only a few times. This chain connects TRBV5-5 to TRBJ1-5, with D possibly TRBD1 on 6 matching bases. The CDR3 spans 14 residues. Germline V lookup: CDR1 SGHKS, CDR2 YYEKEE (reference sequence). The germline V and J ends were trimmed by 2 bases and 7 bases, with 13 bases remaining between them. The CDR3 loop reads CASSLLGGRQPQHF. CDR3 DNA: TGTGCCAGCAGCTTATTAGGGGGAAGACAGCCCCAGCATTTT.

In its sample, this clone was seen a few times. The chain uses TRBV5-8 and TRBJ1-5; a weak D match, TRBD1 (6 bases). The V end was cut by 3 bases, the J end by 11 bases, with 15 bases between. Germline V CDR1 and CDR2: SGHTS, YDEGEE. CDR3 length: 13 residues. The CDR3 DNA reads TGTGCCAGCAGCTACTACAGGGCTTCGACCCAGCATTTT. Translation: CASSYYRASTQHF.

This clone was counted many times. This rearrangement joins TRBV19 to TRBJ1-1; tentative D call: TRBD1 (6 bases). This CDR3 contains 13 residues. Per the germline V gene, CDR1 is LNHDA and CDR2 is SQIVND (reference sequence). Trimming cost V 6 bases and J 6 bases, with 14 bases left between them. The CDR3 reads CASRYHGGPEAFF. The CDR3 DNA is TGTGCCAGTAGATACCACGGGGGGCCTGAAGCTTTCTTT.

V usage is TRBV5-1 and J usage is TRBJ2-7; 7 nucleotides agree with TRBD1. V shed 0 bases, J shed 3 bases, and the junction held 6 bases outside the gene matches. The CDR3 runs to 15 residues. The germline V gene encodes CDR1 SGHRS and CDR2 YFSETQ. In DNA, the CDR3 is TGCGCCAGCAGCTTGGTGGCAGGGGGAAACTACGAGCAGTACTTC. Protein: CASSLVAGGNYEQYF.

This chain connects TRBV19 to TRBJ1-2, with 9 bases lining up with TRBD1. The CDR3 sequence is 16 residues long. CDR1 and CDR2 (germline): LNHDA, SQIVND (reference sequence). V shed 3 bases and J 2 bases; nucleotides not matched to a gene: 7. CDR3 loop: CASSIRQGESNYGYTF. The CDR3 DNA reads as TGTGCCAGTAGTATTCGACAGGGGGAATCAAACTATGGCTACACCTTC.

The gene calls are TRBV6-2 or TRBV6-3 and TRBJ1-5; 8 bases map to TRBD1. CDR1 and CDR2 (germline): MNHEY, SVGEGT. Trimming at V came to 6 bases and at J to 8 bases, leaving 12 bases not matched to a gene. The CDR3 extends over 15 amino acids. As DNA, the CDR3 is TGTGCCAGCAGCATAACCGGACAGGGTGGGAAGCCCCAGCATTTT. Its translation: CASSITGQGGKPQHF.

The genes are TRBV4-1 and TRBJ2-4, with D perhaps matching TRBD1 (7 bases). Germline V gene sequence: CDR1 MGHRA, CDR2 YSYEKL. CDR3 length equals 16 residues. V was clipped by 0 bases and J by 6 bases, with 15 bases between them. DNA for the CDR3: TGCGCCAGCAGCCAAGACCCCGGGCAGGGGGGAAACATTCAGTACTTC. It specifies CASSQDPGQGGNIQYF.

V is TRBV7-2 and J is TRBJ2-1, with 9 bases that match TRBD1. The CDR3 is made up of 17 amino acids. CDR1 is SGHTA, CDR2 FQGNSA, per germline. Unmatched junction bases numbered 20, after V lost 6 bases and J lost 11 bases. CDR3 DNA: TGTGCCAGCAGGAACCAGAGAGACAGGGGGAACTCAATGAAGCAGTTCTTC. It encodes CASRNQRDRGNSMKQFF.

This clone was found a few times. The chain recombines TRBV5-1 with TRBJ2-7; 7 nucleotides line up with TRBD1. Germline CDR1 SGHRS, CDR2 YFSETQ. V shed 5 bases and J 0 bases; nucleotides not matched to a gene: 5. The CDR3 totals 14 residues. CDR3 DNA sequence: TGCGCCAGCAGGGCGAGGGACAGCTCCTACGAGCAGTACTTC. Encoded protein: CASRARDSSYEQYF. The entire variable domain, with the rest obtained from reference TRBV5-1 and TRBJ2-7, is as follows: KAGVTQTPRYLIKTRGQQVTLSCSPISGHRSVSWYQQTPGQGLQFLFEYFSETQRNKGNFPGRFSGRQFSNSRSEMNVSTLELGDSALYLCASRARDSSYEQYFGPGTRLTVT.

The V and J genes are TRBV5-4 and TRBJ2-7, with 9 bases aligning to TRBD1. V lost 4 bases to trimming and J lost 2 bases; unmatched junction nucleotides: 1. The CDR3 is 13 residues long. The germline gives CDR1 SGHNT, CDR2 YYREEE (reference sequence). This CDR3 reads CASSRDRAYEQYF. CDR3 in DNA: TGTGCCAGCAGCCGGGACAGGGCCTACGAGCAGTACTTC. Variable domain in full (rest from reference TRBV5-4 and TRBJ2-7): ETGVTQSPTHLIKTRGQQVTLRCSSQSGHNTVSWYQQALGQGPQFIFQYYREEENGRGNFPPRFSGLQFPNYSSELNVNALELDDSALYLCASSRDRAYEQYFGPGTRLTVT.

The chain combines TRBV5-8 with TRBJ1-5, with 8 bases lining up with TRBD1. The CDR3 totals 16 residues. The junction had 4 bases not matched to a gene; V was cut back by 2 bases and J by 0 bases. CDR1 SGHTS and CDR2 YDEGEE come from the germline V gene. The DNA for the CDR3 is TGTGCCAGCAGCTTAAACAGGGGGTATAGCAATCAGCCCCAGCATTTT. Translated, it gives CASSLNRGYSNQPQHF.

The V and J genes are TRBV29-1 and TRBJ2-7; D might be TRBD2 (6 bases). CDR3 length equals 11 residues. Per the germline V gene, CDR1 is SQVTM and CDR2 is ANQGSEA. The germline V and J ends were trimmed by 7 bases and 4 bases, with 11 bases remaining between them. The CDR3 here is CSGRRGYEQYF. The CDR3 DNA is TGCAGCGGCCGACGGGGGTACGAGCAGTACTTC.

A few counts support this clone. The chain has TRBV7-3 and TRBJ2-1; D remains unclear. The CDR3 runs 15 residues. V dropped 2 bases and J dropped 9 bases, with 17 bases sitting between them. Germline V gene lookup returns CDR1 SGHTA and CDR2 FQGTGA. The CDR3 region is CASSLFPVLSAEQFF. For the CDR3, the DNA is TGTGCCAGCAGCTTATTCCCAGTTTTGTCTGCTGAGCAGTTCTTC. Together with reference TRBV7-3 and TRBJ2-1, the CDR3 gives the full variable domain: GAGVSQTPSNKVTEKGKYVELRCDPISGHTALYWYRQSLGQGPEFLIYFQGTGAADDSGLPNDRFFAVRPEGSVSTLKIQRTERGDSAVYLCASSLFPVLSAEQFFGPGTRLTVL.

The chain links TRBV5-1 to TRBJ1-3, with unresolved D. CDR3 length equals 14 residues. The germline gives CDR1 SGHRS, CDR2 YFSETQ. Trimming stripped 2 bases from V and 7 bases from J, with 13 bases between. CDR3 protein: CASSLRARDNTIYF. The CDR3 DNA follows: TGCGCCAGCAGCTTACGGGCGAGGGATAACACCATATATTTT.

The CDR3 is CASSPRSRGYTF. The DNA for the CDR3 is TGTGCCAGCAGTCCCAGATCTCGTGGCTACACCTTC. This sequence joins TRBV12-3 or TRBV12-4 and TRBJ1-2; D uncertain. This CDR3 has 12 amino acids. V lost 5 bases and J 7 bases, leaving 11 bases between the germline ends.

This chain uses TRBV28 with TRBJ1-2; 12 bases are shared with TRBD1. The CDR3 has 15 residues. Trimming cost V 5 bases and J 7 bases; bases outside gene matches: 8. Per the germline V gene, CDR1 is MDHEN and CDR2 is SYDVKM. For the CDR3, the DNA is TGTGCCAGCAGTATACCGGGACAGGGGGCCTCTGGCTACACCTTC. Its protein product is CASSIPGQGASGYTF.

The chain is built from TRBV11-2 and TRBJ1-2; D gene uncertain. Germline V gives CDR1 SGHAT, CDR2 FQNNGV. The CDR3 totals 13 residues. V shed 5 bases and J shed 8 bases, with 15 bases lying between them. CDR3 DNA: TGTGCCAGCAGCCCCCAATCGGCGGGGGGCTACACCTTC. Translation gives CASSPQSAGGYTF.

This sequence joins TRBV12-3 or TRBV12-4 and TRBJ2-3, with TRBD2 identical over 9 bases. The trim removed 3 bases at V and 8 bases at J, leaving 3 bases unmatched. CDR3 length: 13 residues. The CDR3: CASSFSGGSTQYF. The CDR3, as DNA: TGTGCCAGCAGTTTCAGCGGGGGGTCTACGCAGTATTTT.

The CDR3 region is CATSDPLAGGSLTQYF. The CDR3 DNA is TGTGCCACCAGTGATCCCCTAGCGGGGGGCTCCTTGACGCAGTATTTT. The rearrangement uses TRBV24-1 and TRBJ2-3; 11 nucleotides match TRBD2. The CDR3 consists of 16 residues. CDR1 is KGHDR, CDR2 SFDVKD, per germline. Trimming at V came to 3 bases and at J to 9 bases, leaving 10 bases not matched to a gene.

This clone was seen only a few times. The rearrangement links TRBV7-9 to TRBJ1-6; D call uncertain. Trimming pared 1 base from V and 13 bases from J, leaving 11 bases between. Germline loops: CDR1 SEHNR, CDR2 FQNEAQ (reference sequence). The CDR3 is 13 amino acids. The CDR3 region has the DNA TGTGCCAGCAGCTTAGGAGCACCCGATCCCCTCCACTTT. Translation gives CASSLGAPDPLHF.

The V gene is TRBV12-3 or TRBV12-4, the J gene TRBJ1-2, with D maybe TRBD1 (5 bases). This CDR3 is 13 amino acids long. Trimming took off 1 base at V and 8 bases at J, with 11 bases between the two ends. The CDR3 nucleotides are TGTGCCAGCAGTTTAGAGGGACTTAGGGGCTACACCTTC. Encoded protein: CASSLEGLRGYTF.

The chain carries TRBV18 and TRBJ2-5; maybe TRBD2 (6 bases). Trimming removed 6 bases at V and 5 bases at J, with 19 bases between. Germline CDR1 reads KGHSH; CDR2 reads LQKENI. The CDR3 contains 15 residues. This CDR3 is CASSAGRNPRETQYF. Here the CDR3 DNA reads TGTGCCAGCTCGGCGGGGAGGAACCCTAGGGAGACCCAGTACTTC.

The CDR3 region has the DNA TGTGCCAGCAGTTACGGGGCAGGGCGCCGTTCTCCTCACTACGAGCAGTACTTC. Its protein product is CASSYGAGRRSPHYEQYF. This chain connects TRBV6-2 or TRBV6-3 to TRBJ2-7; possible D gene TRBD1, 5 bases. The CDR3 extends over 18 amino acids. V was shortened by 2 bases and J by 3 bases, with 23 bases between the two germline ends. Germline CDR1 and CDR2: MNHEY and SVGEGT.

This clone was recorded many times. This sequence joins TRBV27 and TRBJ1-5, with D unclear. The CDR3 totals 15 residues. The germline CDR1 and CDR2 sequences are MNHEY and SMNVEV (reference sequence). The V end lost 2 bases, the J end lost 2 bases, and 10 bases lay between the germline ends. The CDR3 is CASSLAGFGNQPQHF. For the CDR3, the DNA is TGTGCCAGCAGTTTAGCGGGGTTCGGCAATCAGCCCCAGCATTTT.

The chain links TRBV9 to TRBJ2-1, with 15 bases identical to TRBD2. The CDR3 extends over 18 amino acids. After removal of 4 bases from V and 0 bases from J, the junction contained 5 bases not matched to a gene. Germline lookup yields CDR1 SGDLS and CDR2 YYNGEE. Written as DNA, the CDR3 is TGTGCCAGCAGCCCGCGGACTAGCGGGGGGGACTCCTACAATGAGCAGTTCTTC. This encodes CASSPRTSGGDSYNEQFF.